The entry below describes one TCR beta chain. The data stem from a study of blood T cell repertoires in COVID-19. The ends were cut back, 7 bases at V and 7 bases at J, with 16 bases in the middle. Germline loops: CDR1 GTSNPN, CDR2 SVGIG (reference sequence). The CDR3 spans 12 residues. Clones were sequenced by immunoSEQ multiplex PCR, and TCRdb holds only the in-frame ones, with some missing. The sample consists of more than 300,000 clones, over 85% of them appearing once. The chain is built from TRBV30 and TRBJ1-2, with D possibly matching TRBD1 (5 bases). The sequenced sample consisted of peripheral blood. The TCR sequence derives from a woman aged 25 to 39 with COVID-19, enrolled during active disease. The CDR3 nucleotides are TGTGCCTCTTGGAACGGGGGATCTGGCTACACCTTC. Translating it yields CASWNGGSGYTF.